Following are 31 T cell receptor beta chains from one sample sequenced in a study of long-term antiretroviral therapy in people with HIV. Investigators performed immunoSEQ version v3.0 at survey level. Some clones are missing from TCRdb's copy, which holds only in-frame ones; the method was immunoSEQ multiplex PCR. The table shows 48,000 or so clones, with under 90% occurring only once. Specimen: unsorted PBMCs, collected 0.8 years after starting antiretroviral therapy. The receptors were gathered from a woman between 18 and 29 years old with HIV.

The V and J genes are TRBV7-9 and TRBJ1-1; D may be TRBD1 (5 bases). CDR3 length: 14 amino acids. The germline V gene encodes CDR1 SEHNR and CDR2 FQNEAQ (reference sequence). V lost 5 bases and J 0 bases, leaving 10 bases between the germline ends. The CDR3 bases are TGTGCCAGCAGCAAGGACATCATGAACACTGAAGCTTTCTTT. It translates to CASSKDIMNTEAFF.

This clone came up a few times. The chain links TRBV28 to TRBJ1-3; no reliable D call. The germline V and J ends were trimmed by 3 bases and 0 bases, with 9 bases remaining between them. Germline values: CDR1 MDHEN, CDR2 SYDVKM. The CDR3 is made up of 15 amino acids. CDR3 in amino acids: CASSLDPGSGNTIYF. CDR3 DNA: TGTGCCAGCAGTTTGGACCCTGGCTCTGGAAACACCATATATTTT.

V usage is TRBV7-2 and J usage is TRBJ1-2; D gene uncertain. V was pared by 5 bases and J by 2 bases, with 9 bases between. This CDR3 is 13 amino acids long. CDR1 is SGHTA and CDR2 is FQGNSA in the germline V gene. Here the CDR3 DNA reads TGTGCCAGCAGCCCGGGTGTCAACTATGGCTACACCTTC. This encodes CASSPGVNYGYTF. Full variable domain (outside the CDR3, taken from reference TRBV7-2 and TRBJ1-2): GAGVSQSPSNKVTEKGKDVELRCDPISGHTALYWYRQSLGQGLEFLIYFQGNSAPDKSGLPSDRFSAERTGGSVSTLTIQRTQQEDSAVYLCASSPGVNYGYTFGSGTRLTVV.

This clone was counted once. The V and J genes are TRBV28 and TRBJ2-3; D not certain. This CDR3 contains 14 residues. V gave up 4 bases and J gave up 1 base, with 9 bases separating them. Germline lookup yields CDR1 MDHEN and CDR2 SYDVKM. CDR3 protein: CASSSPVRTDTQYF. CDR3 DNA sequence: TGTGCCAGCAGTTCTCCCGTCCGCACAGATACGCAGTATTTT.

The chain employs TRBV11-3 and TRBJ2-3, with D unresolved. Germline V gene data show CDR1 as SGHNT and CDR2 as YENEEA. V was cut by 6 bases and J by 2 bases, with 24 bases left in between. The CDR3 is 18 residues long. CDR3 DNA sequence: TGTGCCAGCAGTATACCTAACTCGCCTCGAGAATCCACAGATACGCAGTATTTT. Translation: CASSIPNSPRESTDTQYF.

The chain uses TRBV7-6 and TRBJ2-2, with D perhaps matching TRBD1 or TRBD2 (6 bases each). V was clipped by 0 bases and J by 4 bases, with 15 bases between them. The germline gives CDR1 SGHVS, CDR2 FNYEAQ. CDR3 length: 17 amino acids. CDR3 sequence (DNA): TGTGCCAGCAGCTTAGCGGGGGGCATCACGGGCACCGGGGAGCTGTTTTTT. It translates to CASSLAGGITGTGELFF.

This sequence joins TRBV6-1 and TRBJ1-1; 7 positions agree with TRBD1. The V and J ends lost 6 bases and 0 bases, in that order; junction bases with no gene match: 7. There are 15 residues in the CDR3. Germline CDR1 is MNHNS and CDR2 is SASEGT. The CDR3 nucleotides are TGTGCCAGCAGGGTACAGGGGACCATGAACACTGAAGCTTTCTTT. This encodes CASRVQGTMNTEAFF.

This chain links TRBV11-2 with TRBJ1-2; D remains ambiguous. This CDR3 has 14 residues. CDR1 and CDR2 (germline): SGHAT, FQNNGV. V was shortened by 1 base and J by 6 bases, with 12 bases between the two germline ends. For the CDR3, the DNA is TGTGCCAGCAGCTTAGTCACAGCCTTTAATGGCTACACCTTC. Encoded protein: CASSLVTAFNGYTF.

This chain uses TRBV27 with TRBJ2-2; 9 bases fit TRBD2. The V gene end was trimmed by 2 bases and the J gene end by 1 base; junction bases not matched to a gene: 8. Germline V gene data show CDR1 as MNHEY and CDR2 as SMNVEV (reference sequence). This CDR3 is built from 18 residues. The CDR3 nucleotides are TGTGCCAGCAGTTTACGAGCGGGAGGTTCCGGGAACACCGGGGAGCTGTTTTTT. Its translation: CASSLRAGGSGNTGELFF.

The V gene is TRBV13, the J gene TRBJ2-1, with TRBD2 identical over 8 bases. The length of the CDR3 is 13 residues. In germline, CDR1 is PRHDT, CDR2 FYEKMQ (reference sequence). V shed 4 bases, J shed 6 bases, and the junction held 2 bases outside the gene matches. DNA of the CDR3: TGTGCCAGCAGCTCTACTAGCGGCAATGAGCAGTTCTTC. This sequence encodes CASSSTSGNEQFF.

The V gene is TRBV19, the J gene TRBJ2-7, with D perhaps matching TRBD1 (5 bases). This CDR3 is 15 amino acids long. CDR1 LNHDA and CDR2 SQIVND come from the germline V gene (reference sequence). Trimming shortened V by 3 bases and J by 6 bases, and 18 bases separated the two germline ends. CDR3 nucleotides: TGTGCCAGTAGTATCTCAGAGCTGTCAAGGGGCGAGCAGTACTTC. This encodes CASSISELSRGEQYF.

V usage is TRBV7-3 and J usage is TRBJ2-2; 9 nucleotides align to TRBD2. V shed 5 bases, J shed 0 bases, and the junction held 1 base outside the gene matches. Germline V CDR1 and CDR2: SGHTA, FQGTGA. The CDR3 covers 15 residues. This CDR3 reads CASSPSGTNTGELFF. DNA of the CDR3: TGTGCCAGCAGCCCTAGCGGGACGAACACCGGGGAGCTGTTTTTT.

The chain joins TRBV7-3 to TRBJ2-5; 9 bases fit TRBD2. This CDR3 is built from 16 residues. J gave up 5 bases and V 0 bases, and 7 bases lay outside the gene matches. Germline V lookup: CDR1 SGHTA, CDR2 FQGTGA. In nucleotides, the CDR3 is TGTGCCAGCAGCTTAACAGGAGCGGGGGGCCGTGAGACCCAGTACTTC. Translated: CASSLTGAGGRETQYF.

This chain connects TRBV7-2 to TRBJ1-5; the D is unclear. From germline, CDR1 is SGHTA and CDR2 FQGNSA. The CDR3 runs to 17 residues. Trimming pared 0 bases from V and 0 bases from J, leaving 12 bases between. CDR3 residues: CASSLAVASYSNQPQHF. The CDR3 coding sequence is TGTGCCAGCAGCTTAGCCGTTGCGTCTTATAGCAATCAGCCCCAGCATTTT.

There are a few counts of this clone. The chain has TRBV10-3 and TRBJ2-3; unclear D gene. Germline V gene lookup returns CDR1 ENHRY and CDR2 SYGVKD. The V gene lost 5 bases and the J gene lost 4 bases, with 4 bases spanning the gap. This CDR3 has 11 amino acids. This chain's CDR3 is CAISTSDTQYF. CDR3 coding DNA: TGTGCCATCAGTACGTCAGATACGCAGTATTTT.

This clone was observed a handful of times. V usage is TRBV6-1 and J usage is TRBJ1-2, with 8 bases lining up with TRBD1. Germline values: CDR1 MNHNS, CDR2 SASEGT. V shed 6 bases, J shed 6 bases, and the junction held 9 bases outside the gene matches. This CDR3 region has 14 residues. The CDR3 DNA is TGTGCCAGCAGCGTGGACAGGGCCATTCATGGCTACACCTTC. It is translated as CASSVDRAIHGYTF.

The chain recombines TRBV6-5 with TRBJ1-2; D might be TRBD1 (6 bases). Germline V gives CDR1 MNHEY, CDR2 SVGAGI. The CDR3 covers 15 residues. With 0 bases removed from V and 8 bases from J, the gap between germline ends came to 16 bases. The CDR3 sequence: CASSYSKGGLGGYTF. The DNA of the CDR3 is TGTGCCAGCAGTTACTCGAAGGGGGGCCTCGGAGGCTACACCTTC.

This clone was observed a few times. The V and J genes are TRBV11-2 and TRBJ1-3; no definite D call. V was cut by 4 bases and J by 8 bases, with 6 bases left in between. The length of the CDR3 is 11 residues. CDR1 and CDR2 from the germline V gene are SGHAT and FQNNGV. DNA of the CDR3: TGTGCCAGCAGCTCCTGGGACACCATATATTTT. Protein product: CASSSWDTIYF. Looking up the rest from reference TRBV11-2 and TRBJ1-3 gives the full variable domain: EAGVAQSPRYKIIEKRQSVAFWCNPISGHATLYWYQQILGQGPKLLIQFQNNGVVDDSQLPKDRFSAERLKGVDSTLKIQPAKLEDSAVYLCASSSWDTIYFGEGSWLTVV.

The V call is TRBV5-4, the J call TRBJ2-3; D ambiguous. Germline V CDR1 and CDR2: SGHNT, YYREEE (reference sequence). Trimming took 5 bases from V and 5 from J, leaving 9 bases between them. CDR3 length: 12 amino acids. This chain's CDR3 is CASRGFKDTQYF. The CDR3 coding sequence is TGTGCCAGCAGGGGGTTTAAAGATACGCAGTATTTT. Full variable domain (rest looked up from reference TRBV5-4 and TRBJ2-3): ETGVTQSPTHLIKTRGQQVTLRCSSQSGHNTVSWYQQALGQGPQFIFQYYREEENGRGNFPPRFSGLQFPNYSSELNVNALELDDSALYLCASRGFKDTQYFGPGTRLTVL.

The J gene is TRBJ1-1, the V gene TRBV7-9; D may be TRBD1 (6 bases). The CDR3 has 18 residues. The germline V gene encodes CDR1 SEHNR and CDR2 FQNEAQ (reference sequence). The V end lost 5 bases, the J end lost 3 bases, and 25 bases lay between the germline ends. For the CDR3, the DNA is TGTGCCAGCAGCGCAAGTAGTTGTGGGGGCAGATGGGACACTGAAGCTTTCTTT. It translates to CASSASSCGGRWDTEAFF.

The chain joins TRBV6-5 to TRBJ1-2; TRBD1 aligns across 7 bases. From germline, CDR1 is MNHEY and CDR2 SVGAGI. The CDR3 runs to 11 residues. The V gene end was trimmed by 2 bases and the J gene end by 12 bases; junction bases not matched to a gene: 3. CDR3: CASSYNRGHTF. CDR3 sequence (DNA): TGTGCCAGCAGTTACAACAGGGGACACACCTTC.

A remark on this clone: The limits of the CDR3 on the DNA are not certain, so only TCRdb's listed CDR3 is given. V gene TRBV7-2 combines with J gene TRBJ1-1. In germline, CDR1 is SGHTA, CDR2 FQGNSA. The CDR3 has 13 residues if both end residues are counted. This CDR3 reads CASSFGNGGEAFF.

The chain's CDR3 is CASSVRDGWYQETQYF. The CDR3 nucleotides read TGTGCCAGCAGCGTCCGGGACGGATGGTACCAAGAGACCCAGTACTTC. V is TRBV9 and J is TRBJ2-5; D might be TRBD1 or TRBD2, each matching 5 bases. The CDR3 loop spans 16 amino acids. From germline, CDR1 is SGDLS and CDR2 YYNGEE. With 2 bases removed from V and 0 bases from J, the gap between germline ends came to 14 bases.

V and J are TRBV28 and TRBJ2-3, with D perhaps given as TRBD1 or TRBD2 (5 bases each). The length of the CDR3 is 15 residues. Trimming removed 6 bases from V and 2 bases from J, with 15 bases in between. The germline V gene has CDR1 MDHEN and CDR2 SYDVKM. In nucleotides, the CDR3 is TGTGCCAGCAGCGGGGATGGGGCTTCCACAGATACGCAGTATTTT. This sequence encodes CASSGDGASTDTQYF.

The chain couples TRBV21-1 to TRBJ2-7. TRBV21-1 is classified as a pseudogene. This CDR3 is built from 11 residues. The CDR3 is CASSKDCSQYF. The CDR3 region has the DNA TGTGCCAGCAGCAAAGATTGCAGCCAGTACTTC.

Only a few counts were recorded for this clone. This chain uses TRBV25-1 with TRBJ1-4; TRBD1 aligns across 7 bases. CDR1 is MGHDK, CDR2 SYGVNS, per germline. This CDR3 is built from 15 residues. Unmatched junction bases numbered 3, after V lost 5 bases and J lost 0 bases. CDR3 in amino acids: CASSPQGSTNEKLFF. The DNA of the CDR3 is TGTGCCAGCAGTCCACAGGGGTCAACTAATGAAAAACTGTTTTTT.

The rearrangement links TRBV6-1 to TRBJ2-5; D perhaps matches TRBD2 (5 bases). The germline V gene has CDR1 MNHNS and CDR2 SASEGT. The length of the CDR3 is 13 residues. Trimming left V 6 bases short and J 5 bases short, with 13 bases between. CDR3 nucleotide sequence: TGTGCCAGCAGGGGGAGTGGCGGGGAGACCCAGTACTTC. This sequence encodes CASRGSGGETQYF.

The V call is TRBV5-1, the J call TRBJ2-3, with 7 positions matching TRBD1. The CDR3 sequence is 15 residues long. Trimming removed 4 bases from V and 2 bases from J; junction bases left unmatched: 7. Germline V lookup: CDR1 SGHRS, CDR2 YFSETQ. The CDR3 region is CASSINRGNTDTQYF. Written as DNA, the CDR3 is TGCGCCAGCAGCATAAACAGGGGAAACACAGATACGCAGTATTTT.

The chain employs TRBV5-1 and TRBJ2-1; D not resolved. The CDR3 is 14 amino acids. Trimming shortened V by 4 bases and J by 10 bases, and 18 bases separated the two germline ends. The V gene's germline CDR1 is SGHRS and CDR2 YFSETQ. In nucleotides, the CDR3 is TGCGCCAGCAGCCCTAGGCTAAGCGCGGACGAGCAGTTCTTC. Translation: CASSPRLSADEQFF.

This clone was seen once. The CDR3 coding sequence is TGTGCCAGCAGCTACGAGCAGTACTTC. Translation gives CASSYEQYF. This rearrangement joins TRBV6-5 to TRBJ2-7; no firm D call. V was cut by 6 bases and J by 3 bases, with 0 bases left in between. Germline assignment: CDR1 MNHEY and CDR2 SVGAGI. This CDR3 is 9 amino acids long.

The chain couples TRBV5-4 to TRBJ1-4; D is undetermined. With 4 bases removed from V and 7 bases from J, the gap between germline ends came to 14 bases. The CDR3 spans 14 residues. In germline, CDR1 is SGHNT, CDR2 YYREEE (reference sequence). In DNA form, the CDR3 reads TGTGCCAGCAGCCCTGGGCCCTACAGTGAAAAACTGTTTTTT. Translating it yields CASSPGPYSEKLFF.